The T cell receptor (beta chain) described here comes from a study of T cells in Graves' hyperthyroidism and ophthalmopathy. This clonotype was seen a few times. It was RNA transcripts that yielded the amplified TCR beta CDR3 regions. First-round RT-PCR with HTBI primers amplified the TCR CDR3 region. MiXCR was run by TCRdb on the multiplex PCR reads, yielding one entry per CDR3 protein. The sample carries about 840,000 distinct CDR3 sequences, 38% recorded once. Trimming at V came to 6 bases and at J to 5 bases, leaving 4 bases not matched to a gene. Germline V lookup: CDR1 MNHEY, CDR2 SVGAGI. CDR3 length equals 14 residues. Those patients with uncontrolled infection, other autoimmune disease, pregnancy or lactation were excluded.

Sequenced: blood. The chain combines TRBV6-5 with TRBJ1-4; TRBD1 aligns across 9 bases. The TCR was taken from a man between 18 and 35 years old with Graves' hyperthyroidism. The CDR3 bases are TGTGCCAGCAGGATCGACAGGGGGAATGAAAAACTGTTTTTT. It specifies CASRIDRGNEKLFF.